A single sample is the source of the 23 T cell receptor beta chains below, sequenced in a study of blood T cell repertoires in COVID-19. Generated by immunoSEQ multiplex PCR, the TCRdb table keeps only in-frame clones and is missing some. The sample has about 76,000 clones, 75% to 85% seen once. The sequencing sample was made of peripheral blood. Every receptor here comes from a man aged 50 or older with COVID-19, enrolled during active disease.

The chain is built from TRBV5-1 and TRBJ2-3; the D is unclear. The CDR3 is 14 amino acids. Germline lookup yields CDR1 SGHRS and CDR2 YFSETQ. Trimming shortened V by 4 bases and J by 5 bases, and 14 bases separated the two germline ends. CDR3 nucleotide sequence: TGCGCCAGCAGCCCCCACACCGCTCGAGATACGCAGTATTTT. Translating it yields CASSPHTARDTQYF.

This clone was counted between two and nine times. The chain recombines TRBV28 with TRBJ1-2; TRBD1 aligns across 11 bases. Germline CDR1 reads MDHEN; CDR2 reads SYDVKM. The CDR3 has 14 amino acids. With V trimmed by 7 bases and J by 4 bases, 5 bases remained unmatched. The CDR3 sequence: CASIPGTGGYGYTF. The CDR3 DNA reads TGTGCCAGCATCCCAGGGACAGGGGGCTATGGCTACACCTTC.

This chain links TRBV2 with TRBJ1-1; D unclear. Trimming pared 6 bases from V and 11 bases from J, leaving 19 bases between. The CDR3 covers 13 residues. Looked up from germline, CDR1 is SNHLY and CDR2 is FYNNEI. The CDR3 DNA is TGTGCCAGCAGGGACGCCGACCGGGGAGGGGCTTTCTTT. Amino acid sequence: CASRDADRGGAFF.

This chain connects TRBV28 to TRBJ2-7; 9 bases fit TRBD1. The trim removed 6 bases at V and 3 bases at J, leaving 6 bases unmatched. This CDR3 has 14 amino acids. Germline CDR1 and CDR2: MDHEN and SYDVKM. The CDR3 spells CASRTGGSSYEQYF. The CDR3 nucleotides read TGTGCCAGCAGGACAGGGGGGTCAAGCTACGAGCAGTACTTC.

The gene calls are TRBV27 and TRBJ1-4; D gene ambiguous. Trimming left V 8 bases short and J 8 bases short, with 15 bases between. The CDR3 has 13 amino acids. In germline, CDR1 is MNHEY, CDR2 SMNVEV (reference sequence). Written as DNA, the CDR3 is TGTGCCAGCGCCCAGTGGGGAGGGGAAAAACTGTTTTTT. Amino acids: CASAQWGGEKLFF. The variable domain in full, with the rest retrieved from reference TRBV27 and TRBJ1-4, is EAQVTQNPRYLITVTGKKLTVTCSQNMNHEYMSWYRQDPGLGLRQIYYSMNVEVTDKGDVPEGYKVSRKEKRNFPLILESPSPNQTSLYFCASAQWGGEKLFFGSGTQLSVL.

The chain recombines TRBV5-1 with TRBJ2-1; 11 nucleotides line up with TRBD2. Germline V lookup: CDR1 SGHRS, CDR2 YFSETQ. This CDR3 comprises 16 residues. V lost 4 bases to trimming and J lost 4 bases; unmatched junction nucleotides: 7. The CDR3 DNA reads TGCGCCAGCAGCCCATCGACTAGCGGGATATACAATGAGCAGTTCTTC. Translated: CASSPSTSGIYNEQFF. Full variable domain (rest looked up from reference TRBV5-1 and TRBJ2-1): KAGVTQTPRYLIKTRGQQVTLSCSPISGHRSVSWYQQTPGQGLQFLFEYFSETQRNKGNFPGRFSGRQFSNSRSEMNVSTLELGDSALYLCASSPSTSGIYNEQFFGPGTRLTVL.

The V and J genes are TRBV9 and TRBJ2-2; 14 bases map to TRBD2. Germline trimming cut 4 bases from V and 9 bases from J; bases unmatched to any gene: 8. Germline CDR1 SGDLS, CDR2 YYNGEE. The CDR3 length is 16 residues. The CDR3 DNA follows: TGTGCCAGCAGCCCGTCCGGGACTAGCGGGAGCCGGGAGCTGTTTTTT. Translation: CASSPSGTSGSRELFF.

The V call is TRBV6-4, the J call TRBJ2-1; TRBD2 matches at 10 bases. Trimming cost V 3 bases and J 6 bases; bases outside gene matches: 2. Looked up from germline, CDR1 is MRHNA and CDR2 is SNTAGT. This CDR3 contains 14 residues. DNA for the CDR3: TGTGCCAGCAGTGAAGCGGGAGGGCCCAATGAGCAGTTCTTC. Translation: CASSEAGGPNEQFF.

This chain joins TRBV6-2 or TRBV6-3 and TRBJ1-2; D is unclear. Germline assignment: CDR1 MNHEY and CDR2 SVGEGT. This CDR3 is 11 amino acids long. The ends were cut back, 2 bases at V and 10 bases at J, with 8 bases in the middle. CDR3 sequence: CASSYNSYYTF. The CDR3 nucleotides are TGTGCCAGCAGTTACAACAGTTACTACACCTTC.

V usage is TRBV5-1 and J usage is TRBJ2-7; TRBD2 matches 10 bases. V lost 2 bases and J lost 4; bases outside the gene matches: 9. The CDR3 spans 16 residues. The germline gives CDR1 SGHRS, CDR2 YFSETQ. Here the CDR3 DNA reads TGCGCCAGCAGCTTCGGTCTAGCGGGAGCCACATACGAGCAGTACTTC. Translated, it gives CASSFGLAGATYEQYF.

V is TRBV6-6 and J is TRBJ1-3; D perhaps matches TRBD1 (6 bases). The length of the CDR3 is 15 residues. V was cut by 1 base and J by 8 bases, with 15 bases left in between. Per germline, CDR1 MNHNY and CDR2 SVGAGI (reference sequence). Here the CDR3 reads CASSYFPGQGDTIYF. CDR3 in DNA: TGTGCCAGCAGTTACTTTCCGGGACAAGGGGACACCATATATTTT.

This clone occurred many times. The J gene is TRBJ2-1, the V gene TRBV9, with 9 bases matching TRBD2. The V segment lost 2 bases and the J segment 10 bases; nucleotides outside the gene matches: 10. Germline V lookup: CDR1 SGDLS, CDR2 YYNGEE. The CDR3 spans 15 residues. The CDR3 DNA is TGTGCCAGCAGCGTTTGGGCTAGCGGGGCAAACGAGCAGTTCTTC. Residues: CASSVWASGANEQFF.

The V and J genes are TRBV25-1 and TRBJ1-6; D is unclear. The CDR3 sequence is 14 residues long. V lost 6 bases and J 9 bases, leaving 15 bases between the germline ends. Germline V gives CDR1 MGHDK, CDR2 SYGVNS. CDR3: CASSGEEVTSPLHF. The CDR3 coding sequence is TGTGCCAGCAGCGGAGAGGAGGTTACTTCACCCCTCCACTTT.

The rearrangement links TRBV28 to TRBJ2-7; 9 bases are a match to TRBD1. V lost 4 bases and J lost 4; bases outside the gene matches: 11. CDR1 and CDR2 (germline): MDHEN, SYDVKM. This CDR3 spans 16 amino acids. DNA for the CDR3: TGTGCCAGCAGTTCCCCTCGGGACAGGGTAGGGTACGAGCAGTACTTC. Translating it yields CASSSPRDRVGYEQYF. Using reference TRBV28 and TRBJ2-7 for the parts outside the CDR3, the full variable domain is DVKVTQSSRYLVKRTGEKVFLECVQDMDHENMFWYRQDPGLGLRLIYFSYDVKMKEKGDIPEGYSVSREKKERFSLILESASTNQTSMYLCASSSPRDRVGYEQYFGPGTRLTVT.

V is TRBV6-2 or TRBV6-3 and J is TRBJ2-7, with no clear D. Germline V gene sequence: CDR1 MNHEY, CDR2 SVGEGT. CDR3 length equals 12 residues. V was shortened by 3 bases and J by 3 bases, with 6 bases between the two germline ends. CDR3 bases: TGTGCCAGCAGTTATACATTCTACGAGCAGTACTTC. This translates into CASSYTFYEQYF.

This clone has a handful of counts. The genes are TRBV30 and TRBJ1-5, with D unclear. The length of the CDR3 is 14 residues. Per the germline V gene, CDR1 is GTSNPN and CDR2 is SVGIG (reference sequence). The V end lost 2 bases, the J end lost 2 bases, and 10 bases lay between the germline ends. The CDR3 DNA is TGTGCCTGGAGTCGGAGCGGGGGCAATCAGCCCCAGCATTTT. This codes for CAWSRSGGNQPQHF.

The rearrangement links TRBV6-5 to TRBJ2-2; D is unclear. Germline V gene lookup returns CDR1 MNHEY and CDR2 SVGAGI. This CDR3 comprises 12 residues. Between the trimmed V and J ends, which lost 6 bases and 6 bases, there was a span of 8 bases. DNA for the CDR3: TGTGCCAGCAGAAAGTCGGCCGGGGAGCTGTTTTTT. As protein: CASRKSAGELFF.

This clone was seen just once. This chain joins TRBV9 and TRBJ1-2, with 9 bases lining up with TRBD1. Germline V gives CDR1 SGDLS, CDR2 YYNGEE. The ends lost 4 bases at V and 4 bases at J; junction bases unmatched: 5. The CDR3 spans 14 residues. The CDR3 reads CASSLGTGIYGYTF. CDR3 in DNA: TGTGCCAGCAGCTTAGGGACAGGGATCTATGGCTACACCTTC.

Written as DNA, the CDR3 is TGTGCCAGCTCACCTGGACAGGGCGTTGGGCAGTACTTC. Protein product: CASSPGQGVGQYF. The chain recombines TRBV18 with TRBJ2-7; TRBD1 agrees at 8 bases. Germline assignment: CDR1 KGHSH and CDR2 LQKENI. The V segment lost 3 bases and the J segment 9 bases; nucleotides outside the gene matches: 7. The CDR3 totals 13 residues. Full variable domain (missing parts from reference TRBV18 and TRBJ2-7): NAGVMQNPRHLVRRRGQEARLRCSPMKGHSHVYWYRQLPEEGLKFMVYLQKENIIDESGMPKERFSAEFPKEGPSILRIQQVVRGDSAAYFCASSPGQGVGQYFGPGTRLTVT.

This sequence joins TRBV30 and TRBJ1-4; tentatively, D is TRBD1 (5 bases). Trimming stripped 3 bases from V and 4 bases from J, with 15 bases between. Germline values: CDR1 GTSNPN, CDR2 SVGIG (reference sequence). This CDR3 is 15 amino acids long. The CDR3 DNA reads as TGTGCCTGGAGCCCTACCCAGGGAAATAATGAAAAACTGTTTTTT. Residues: CAWSPTQGNNEKLFF.

The chain employs TRBV2 and TRBJ1-4; 7 bases agree with TRBD1. Germline lookup yields CDR1 SNHLY and CDR2 FYNNEI. The CDR3 covers 14 residues. The V gene end was trimmed by 4 bases and the J gene end by 8 bases; junction bases not matched to a gene: 7. In DNA form, the CDR3 reads TGTGCCAGCAGTGTTACCGGGACAGTCGAAAAACTGTTTTTT. Its translation: CASSVTGTVEKLFF.

This chain connects TRBV7-6 to TRBJ2-5, with D hard to call. V dropped 5 bases and J dropped 1 base, with 5 bases sitting between them. This CDR3 is 12 amino acids long. Germline V lookup: CDR1 SGHVS, CDR2 FNYEAQ. The CDR3 spells CASSPFQETQYF. The CDR3, as DNA: TGTGCCAGCAGCCCTTTCCAAGAGACCCAGTACTTC.

This clone occurred a few times. The chain recombines TRBV7-2 with TRBJ2-7; 7 bases line up with TRBD1. The V and J ends lost 3 bases and 13 bases, in that order; junction bases with no gene match: 9. CDR3 length: 12 residues. Germline V gives CDR1 SGHTA, CDR2 FQGNSA. CDR3 region: CASSFDRVMQYF. DNA of the CDR3: TGTGCCAGCAGCTTTGACAGGGTCATGCAATACTTC.